Shown below are 20 T cell receptor beta chains from a single sample sequenced in a study of shared clonotypes between healthy human individuals (dated by TCRdb to about 2020). Library method: the immunoSEQ multiplex PCR assay. TCRdb limited this immuneACCESS table to in-frame rearrangements with V and J called. A share of clones is missing; checked studies link under half to unresolved V genes, and the rest is unexplained. Counted in this sample were about half a million clones; about four fifths of them appeared once. The ten largest account for roughly 13% of the sample. The sequencing sample was made of PBMCs. The origin of the receptors is a woman aged 40 to 50 in good health. Some clones in this sample may be carry-over from other donors' samples.

This chain uses TRBV6-5 with TRBJ2-5; 7 bases agree with TRBD1. J gave up 1 base and V 11 bases, and 7 bases lay outside the gene matches. CDR3 size: 13 residues. CDR1 and CDR2 from the germline V gene are MNHEY and SVGAGI. The CDR3 DNA reads as TGTGCCGCACGACAGGGTGGCCAAGAGACCCAGTACTTC. Its translation: CAARQGGQETQYF.

V is TRBV5-1 and J is TRBJ2-1; the D gene could be TRBD1 or TRBD2 (5 bases each). The CDR3 spans 14 residues. The germline V and J ends were trimmed by 5 bases and 0 bases, with 9 bases remaining between them. From germline, CDR1 is SGHRS and CDR2 YFSETQ. In DNA, the CDR3 is TGCGCCAGCAGTGGGGGAAACTCCTACAATGAGCAGTTCTTC. Protein product: CASSGGNSYNEQFF.

Points on this clone: A far bigger clonotype differs at one base, so this is likely a read error. The CDR3 DNA reads as TGTGCCAGCAGCTTCTCCCGGAGCGATAGCAATCAGCCCCAGCATTTT. Translated: CASSFSRSDSNQPQHF. The chain carries TRBV7-9 and TRBJ1-5; D is unclear. Germline lookup yields CDR1 SEHNR and CDR2 FQNEAQ (reference sequence). V lost 3 bases, J lost 0 bases, and 12 bases lay in between. The CDR3 is 16 amino acids.

This clone was found once. The chain couples TRBV9 to TRBJ1-5; a weak D match, TRBD1 (6 bases). The CDR3 spans 15 residues. Trimming pared 3 bases from V and 5 bases from J, leaving 15 bases between. Germline V CDR1 and CDR2: SGDLS, YYNGEE. The CDR3 DNA reads TGTGCCAGCAGCGCCCTAGGACAGAGGGATCAGCCCCAGCATTTT. It codes for CASSALGQRDQPQHF.

This chain links TRBV19 with TRBJ2-2; D might be TRBD2 (6 bases). From germline, CDR1 is LNHDA and CDR2 SQIVND (reference sequence). The CDR3 is 14 amino acids. The V end was cut by 3 bases, the J end by 2 bases, with 7 bases between. CDR3 nucleotides: TGTGCCAGTAGTATGCGGGGTAACACCGGGGAGCTGTTTTTT. It codes for CASSMRGNTGELFF.

The rearrangement links TRBV7-2 to TRBJ2-3; 9 bases are a match to TRBD2. The germline V gene has CDR1 SGHTA and CDR2 FQGNSA. The CDR3 runs to 16 residues. J lost 4 bases, V lost 5 bases, and 10 bases had no gene match. The CDR3 here is CASSPRAGGPADTQYF. The CDR3 bases are TGTGCCAGCAGCCCGAGGGCGGGAGGGCCCGCAGATACGCAGTATTTT.

CDR3 residues: CASSRGPYNEQFF. The CDR3 DNA sequence: TGTGCCAGTAGTAGAGGCCCCTACAATGAGCAGTTCTTC. The J gene is TRBJ2-1, the V gene TRBV19, with D hard to call. The CDR3 length is 13 residues. Germline lookup yields CDR1 LNHDA and CDR2 SQIVND (reference sequence). Trimming left V 4 bases short and J 2 bases short, with 6 bases between. Full variable domain (outside the CDR3, taken from reference TRBV19 and TRBJ2-1): DGGITQSPKYLFRKEGQNVTLSCEQNLNHDAMYWYRQDPGQGLRLIYYSQIVNDFQKGDIAEGYSVSREKKESFPLTVTSAQKNPTAFYLCASSRGPYNEQFFGPGTRLTVL.

Concerning this clone: Other DNA sequences within the sample encode an identical CDR3. V and J are TRBV5-4 and TRBJ2-3, with D perhaps matching TRBD1 (5 bases). The CDR3 is made up of 14 amino acids. Germline CDR1 reads SGHNT; CDR2 reads YYREEE (reference sequence). V was trimmed by 0 bases and J by 1 base, leaving 6 bases between them. Written as DNA, the CDR3 is TGTGCCAGCAGCTTGGGGGGCGGCACAGATACGCAGTATTTT. Translating gives CASSLGGGTDTQYF.

Remarks on this clone: This may come from a read error, since a much larger clone is one base off. This chain uses TRBV2 with TRBJ2-7, with 7 bases identical to TRBD1. Per germline, CDR1 SNHLY and CDR2 FYNNEI. The CDR3 contains 11 residues. The CDR3 coding sequence is TGTGCCGGCAGGGAAAGCAGGGGGATGGACTTC. Its protein product is CAGRESRGMDF.

V gene TRBV11-2 combines with J gene TRBJ1-5; no clear D gene. V shed 1 base and J shed 0 bases, with 10 bases lying between them. The length of the CDR3 is 16 residues. Looked up from germline, CDR1 is SGHAT and CDR2 is FQNNGV. The CDR3 protein is CASSLVWVDSNQPQHF. The CDR3 bases are TGTGCCAGCAGCTTAGTGTGGGTCGATAGCAATCAGCCCCAGCATTTT.

This clone was seen more than once but under ten times. The rearrangement links TRBV19 to TRBJ2-1, with 12 bases matching TRBD2. Per germline, CDR1 LNHDA and CDR2 SQIVND (reference sequence). V was clipped by 8 bases and J by 5 bases; unmatched bases: 7. This CDR3 has 15 amino acids. The CDR3 is CASLSGLAGNNEQFF. In nucleotides, the CDR3 is TGTGCCAGTCTATCAGGACTAGCGGGGAACAATGAGCAGTTCTTC.

The V call is TRBV5-1, the J call TRBJ1-1; 10 bases match TRBD1. CDR1 and CDR2 from the germline V gene are SGHRS and YFSETQ. This CDR3 contains 15 residues. V dropped 0 bases and J dropped 4; count of bases not matched to a gene: 3. In DNA form, the CDR3 reads TGCGCCAGCAGCTTGGCCGGACAGGGGGGCACTGAAGCTTTCTTT. Residues: CASSLAGQGGTEAFF. The full variable domain, with the rest looked up from reference TRBV5-1 and TRBJ1-1, is KAGVTQTPRYLIKTRGQQVTLSCSPISGHRSVSWYQQTPGQGLQFLFEYFSETQRNKGNFPGRFSGRQFSNSRSEMNVSTLELGDSALYLCASSLAGQGGTEAFFGQGTRLTVV.

The chain joins TRBV6-5 to TRBJ2-7; 13 bases line up with TRBD2. The trim removed 2 bases at V and 4 bases at J, leaving 5 bases unmatched. This CDR3 comprises 16 residues. Germline V CDR1 and CDR2: MNHEY, SVGAGI. The DNA for the CDR3 is TGTGCCAGCAGTTACCAGACTAGCGGGAGGTGGTACGAGCAGTACTTC. Residues: CASSYQTSGRWYEQYF.

This clone has only one observation. CDR3 nucleotide sequence: TGTGCCAGCAGCATCAGTGGGGCGGTCAATCAGCCCCAGCATTTT. Amino acids: CASSISGAVNQPQHF. The chain couples TRBV6-1 to TRBJ1-5; tentative D call: TRBD1 (5 bases). The CDR3 spans 15 residues. Per germline, CDR1 MNHNS and CDR2 SASEGT. The V and J ends lost 6 bases and 3 bases respectively, with 15 bases between them.

The CDR3 is CASSLNLSGANVLTF. The CDR3 DNA follows: TGTGCCAGCAGTTTGAATCTCTCTGGGGCCAACGTCCTGACTTTC. This chain links TRBV28 with TRBJ2-6; no reliable D call. V shed 3 bases and J shed 0 bases, with 6 bases lying between them. Germline CDR1 and CDR2: MDHEN and SYDVKM. The CDR3 is 15 residues long.

This chain links TRBV9 with TRBJ2-6, with D hard to call. Germline V gene sequence: CDR1 SGDLS, CDR2 YYNGEE. The CDR3 loop spans 18 amino acids. Trimming cost V 0 bases and J 0 bases, with 13 bases left between them. This chain's CDR3 is CASSVGPFSNSGANVLTF. For the CDR3, the DNA is TGTGCCAGCAGCGTAGGTCCATTCTCAAACTCTGGGGCCAACGTCCTGACTTTC.

This clone came up once. CDR3 sequence: CASSQDLGIQFF. The CDR3 DNA reads as TGTGCCAGCAGCCAAGATCTAGGTATACAGTTCTTC. This rearrangement joins TRBV14 to TRBJ2-1; unclear D gene. The V gene's germline CDR1 is SGHDN and CDR2 FVKESK. With 0 bases removed from V and 13 bases from J, the gap between germline ends came to 10 bases. The CDR3 contains 12 residues.

As concerns this clone: A far larger clone is off by one base, so a read error is likely. The chain joins TRBV2 to TRBJ2-1; TRBD2 matches 10 bases. V shed 7 bases and J 9 bases; nucleotides not matched to a gene: 12. This CDR3 region has 15 residues. Germline loops: CDR1 SNHLY, CDR2 FYNNEI. In DNA form, the CDR3 reads TGTGCCAGCACTAAAGAGGAAGCGGGGGGGCGTGAGCAGTTCTTC. It specifies CASTKEEAGGREQFF.

The chain joins TRBV18 to TRBJ2-1; 14 bases match TRBD2. With 5 bases clipped from V and 7 bases from J, the junction kept 10 bases outside the gene matches. The CDR3 extends over 17 amino acids. Germline values: CDR1 KGHSH, CDR2 LQKENI. DNA for the CDR3: TGTGCCAGCTCATTGTCGCCAAGGACTAGCGGGAGGAATGAGCAGTTCTTC. This encodes CASSLSPRTSGRNEQFF. Combining the CDR3 with reference TRBV18 and TRBJ2-1 gives the whole variable domain NAGVMQNPRHLVRRRGQEARLRCSPMKGHSHVYWYRQLPEEGLKFMVYLQKENIIDESGMPKERFSAEFPKEGPSILRIQQVVRGDSAAYFCASSLSPRTSGRNEQFFGPGTRLTVL.

This clone occurred once. The chain carries TRBV19 and TRBJ1-1; TRBD1 aligns across 10 bases. After removal of 1 base from V and 1 base from J, the junction contained 0 bases not matched to a gene. CDR3 length: 15 amino acids. Germline CDR1 LNHDA, CDR2 SQIVND (reference sequence). The CDR3 DNA follows: TGTGCCAGTAGTATAGGGACAGGGGGGAACACTGAAGCTTTCTTT. Encoded protein: CASSIGTGGNTEAFF.